The 18 T cell receptor beta chains presented below share a single source sample, sequenced in a study of shared clonotypes between healthy human individuals. Clones were read by immunoSEQ multiplex PCR, and TCRdb kept only the in-frame ones, dropping some. The sample records around 450,000 clones, about four fifths being singletons. Sequencing used PBMCs. All receptors come from a woman between 40 and 55 years old in good health. Some clones in this sample may be carry-over from other donors' samples.

The rearrangement joins TRBV6-5 to TRBJ2-2; 14 bases are a match to TRBD2. CDR1 is MNHEY, CDR2 SVGAGI, per germline. The trim removed 4 bases at V and 9 bases at J, leaving 7 bases unmatched. CDR3 length: 16 residues. The CDR3, as DNA: TGTGCCAGCAGTTCAACCGGGACTAGCGGGAGTAGGGAGCTGTTTTTT. Translated, it gives CASSSTGTSGSRELFF.

V and J are TRBV2 and TRBJ1-2, with 7 bases that match TRBD1. Germline V gene data show CDR1 as SNHLY and CDR2 as FYNNEI. The CDR3 consists of 14 residues. V was clipped by 5 bases and J by 6 bases; unmatched bases: 9. CDR3 residues: CASSSLTGNHGYTF. The CDR3 coding sequence is TGTGCCAGCAGTTCTCTGACAGGGAACCATGGCTACACCTTC.

This chain connects TRBV29-1 to TRBJ2-1, with TRBD2 identical over 11 bases. The V gene's germline CDR1 is SQVTM and CDR2 ANQGSEA. J was trimmed by 4 bases and V by 7 bases; bases with no gene match: 3. The CDR3 consists of 13 residues. In nucleotides, the CDR3 is TGCAGCGGTAGCGGGAGGGGGTACAATGAGCAGTTCTTC. Translated: CSGSGRGYNEQFF.

The V and J genes are TRBV4-1 and TRBJ2-1; TRBD2 matches at 8 bases. CDR3 length equals 15 residues. Germline assignment: CDR1 MGHRA and CDR2 YSYEKL. Trimming removed 2 bases from V and 6 bases from J; junction bases left unmatched: 6. The DNA for the CDR3 is TGCGCCAGCAGCCAACCCACTAGCGGAAGCAATGAGCAGTTCTTC. Translating gives CASSQPTSGSNEQFF.

This clone was found a few times. The rearrangement links TRBV2 to TRBJ1-5; D possibly corresponds to TRBD1 (6 bases). There are 13 residues in the CDR3. Germline V lookup: CDR1 SNHLY, CDR2 FYNNEI. The germline V and J ends were trimmed by 10 bases and 5 bases, with 15 bases remaining between them. The CDR3 nucleotides read TGTGCCACCTCCGGACAGAATGATCAGCCCCAGCATTTT. Residues: CATSGQNDQPQHF.

This clone occurred once. This rearrangement joins TRBV7-9 to TRBJ2-1; D may correspond to TRBD1 or TRBD2 (5 bases each). The germline V gene has CDR1 SEHNR and CDR2 FQNEAQ (reference sequence). This CDR3 spans 17 amino acids. V was trimmed by 6 bases and J by 5 bases, leaving 23 bases between them. This chain's CDR3 is CASSSPIPYGADNEQFF. The CDR3 nucleotides are TGTGCCAGCAGTTCCCCCATTCCGTACGGGGCAGACAATGAGCAGTTCTTC.

The J gene is TRBJ2-7, the V gene TRBV10-1; the match to TRBD2 covers 8 bases. The CDR3 is made up of 15 amino acids. CDR1 is WNHNN, CDR2 SYGVQD, per germline (reference sequence). The junction had 10 bases not matched to a gene; V was cut back by 6 bases and J by 3 bases. The DNA for the CDR3 is TGCGCCAGCAGGCACTCCGGGACTAGAAACTACGAGCAGTACTTC. Amino acids: CASRHSGTRNYEQYF.

In nucleotides, the CDR3 is TGTGCCAGCAGCTTGGAGTGGAGGGTGAACACCGGGGAGCTGTTTTTT. It yields the protein CASSLEWRVNTGELFF. The rearrangement links TRBV7-9 to TRBJ2-2, with a possible D match to TRBD2 (6 bases). Trimming cost V 3 bases and J 1 base, with 12 bases left between them. The length of the CDR3 is 16 residues. CDR1 and CDR2 (germline): SEHNR, FQNEAQ (reference sequence). Complete variable domain (other parts from reference TRBV7-9 and TRBJ2-2): DTGVSQNPRHKITKRGQNVTFRCDPISEHNRLYWYRQTLGQGPEFLTYFQNEAQLEKSRLLSDRFSAERPKGSFSTLEIQRTEQGDSAMYLCASSLEWRVNTGELFFGEGSRLTVL.

The chain carries TRBV9 and TRBJ2-3; a possible D gene is TRBD2 (6 bases). Germline V gives CDR1 SGDLS, CDR2 YYNGEE. Trimming took off 0 bases at V and 2 bases at J, with 7 bases between the two ends. The CDR3 is 14 residues long. This CDR3 reads CASSVGGTTDTQYF. As DNA, the CDR3 is TGTGCCAGCAGCGTAGGCGGGACCACAGATACGCAGTATTTT.

The chain employs TRBV7-2 and TRBJ2-3; D could derive from TRBD1 or TRBD2 (5 bases each). V lost 2 bases, J lost 1 base, and 19 bases lay in between. Germline CDR1 SGHTA, CDR2 FQGNSA. There are 18 residues in the CDR3. This CDR3 is CASSLRGALAERTDTQYF. CDR3 nucleotides: TGTGCCAGCAGCTTACGAGGGGCTCTGGCGGAGCGCACAGATACGCAGTATTTT.

The CDR3 DNA reads TGTGCCAGTAGTGTTCCGGCGGGGAACACTGAAGCTTTCTTT. Its protein is CASSVPAGNTEAFF. The gene calls are TRBV19 and TRBJ1-1; D gene uncertain. The V end was cut by 5 bases, the J end by 1 base, with 11 bases between. Germline V gives CDR1 LNHDA, CDR2 SQIVND (reference sequence). The CDR3 runs 14 residues. Based on the CDR3 plus reference TRBV19 and TRBJ1-1, the full variable domain is DGGITQSPKYLFRKEGQNVTLSCEQNLNHDAMYWYRQDPGQGLRLIYYSQIVNDFQKGDIAEGYSVSREKKESFPLTVTSAQKNPTAFYLCASSVPAGNTEAFFGQGTRLTVV.

The chain carries TRBV7-6 and TRBJ2-2, with 10 nucleotides matching TRBD2. The CDR3 covers 15 residues. Germline CDR1 is SGHVS and CDR2 is FNYEAQ. Unmatched junction bases numbered 5, after V lost 2 bases and J lost 8 bases. For the CDR3, the DNA is TGTGCCAGCAGCTTATCTTGGACTAGCGGAGGGGAGCTGTTTTTT. Its translation is CASSLSWTSGGELFF.

V is TRBV5-1 and J is TRBJ1-2; TRBD1 is a possible D gene (6 bases). The germline gives CDR1 SGHRS, CDR2 YFSETQ. CDR3 length: 14 residues. V lost 4 bases and J lost 1, with 11 bases in between. The CDR3 coding sequence is TGCGCCAGCAGCCTCAACAGGGATAACTATGGCTACACCTTC. Protein: CASSLNRDNYGYTF.

The gene calls are TRBV11-2 and TRBJ2-3, with 13 bases fitting TRBD2. The V gene end was trimmed by 6 bases and the J gene end by 4 bases; junction bases not matched to a gene: 7. This CDR3 region has 16 residues. Germline V gene sequence: CDR1 SGHAT, CDR2 FQNNGV. The chain's CDR3 is CASRKLAGGFADTQYF. The CDR3 DNA follows: TGTGCCAGCAGGAAACTAGCGGGAGGGTTCGCAGATACGCAGTATTTT.

This clone was picked up a small number of times. The chain carries TRBV5-4 and TRBJ1-2; D gene uncertain. Trimming took 0 bases from V and 5 from J, leaving 14 bases between them. Germline CDR1 is SGHNT and CDR2 is YYREEE (reference sequence). CDR3 length: 15 amino acids. The CDR3 DNA is TGTGCCAGCAGCTTGGAACGAGGCAGAGTGTATGGCTACACCTTC. As protein: CASSLERGRVYGYTF.

V gene TRBV2 combines with J gene TRBJ2-7; tentatively, D is TRBD1 or TRBD2 (5 bases each). This CDR3 contains 14 residues. Trimming shortened V by 9 bases and J by 0 bases, and 15 bases separated the two germline ends. Germline values: CDR1 SNHLY, CDR2 FYNNEI. CDR3 sequence reads: CASYRDGSSYEQYF. CDR3 DNA: TGTGCCAGTTATAGGGACGGTAGCTCCTACGAGCAGTACTTC.

The J gene is TRBJ1-1, the V gene TRBV6-1; 10 bases are shared with TRBD1. The CDR3 has 15 amino acids. Germline V gene data show CDR1 as MNHNS and CDR2 as SASEGT. The V and J ends lost 4 bases and 5 bases, in that order; junction bases with no gene match: 7. The CDR3 sequence is CASSGRTGGLTEAFF. CDR3 DNA: TGTGCCAGCAGTGGGAGGACAGGGGGTTTAACTGAAGCTTTCTTT.

This chain joins TRBV10-2 and TRBJ2-7; a weak D match, TRBD1 (5 bases). The germline V gene has CDR1 WSHSY and CDR2 SAAADI. V was shortened by 6 bases and J by 6 bases, with 12 bases between the two germline ends. The CDR3 loop spans 12 amino acids. The CDR3 protein is CASSGWQGEQYF. The CDR3 bases are TGCGCCAGCAGCGGGTGGCAGGGCGAGCAGTACTTC.